This is a list of T cell receptor beta chains from one sample in a study of cytotoxic CD8 clonotypes in ibrutinib-treated CLL. The data were produced by immunoSEQ multiplex PCR, yet TCRdb's version contains in-frame clones alone and is incomplete. The sample records under 200,000 clones, approximately 80% being singletons. Sequenced material: PBMCs, taken after 24 months of ibrutinib treatment. The origin of the receptors is a human donor with chronic lymphocytic leukemia. Both conserved end residues are part of each CDR3. Fields, in order: J gene, V gene, D gene, clone size, CDR3 protein, CDR3 DNA. D genes are given only for firm matches. Size is stated for part of the rows, as once, few or many counts, or as a class when the clone is expanded.

>TRBJ1-4|TRBV19|TRBD1|once
CAGGQGVTEKLFF
TGTGCCGGCGGACAGGGGGTAACTGAAAAACTGTTTTTT
>TRBJ2-2|TRBV9|TRBD2|-
CASSVVPSGKATGELFF
TGTGCCAGCAGCGTAGTCCCTAGCGGGAAAGCCACCGGGGAGCTGTTTTTT
>TRBJ2-6|TRBV7-3|-|-
CASRTTGANVLTF
TGTGCCAGCAGGACTACTGGGGCCAACGTCCTGACTTTC
>TRBJ2-1|TRBV4-3|-|-
CASSQDTAGNEQFF
TGCGCCAGCAGCCAAGATACCGCGGGCAATGAGCAGTTCTTC
>TRBJ1-2|TRBV19|-|-
CAAKSLARGSFPANYGYTF
TGTGCCGCAAAGTCGCTCGCTCGCGGGAGCTTTCCAGCTAACTATGGCTACACCTTC
>TRBJ1-1|TRBV28|-|-
CASSLGYTEAFF
TGTGCCAGCAGTTTAGGGTACACTGAAGCTTTCTTT
>TRBJ1-3|TRBV7-2|-|-
CASSLGENSGNTIYF
TGTGCCAGCAGCTTGGGGGAAAACTCTGGAAACACCATATATTTT
>TRBJ2-3|TRBV6-4|TRBD1|-
CASSRTGGTDTQYF
TGTGCCAGCAGTAGGACAGGGGGCACAGATACGCAGTATTTT
>TRBJ1-3|TRBV5-1|TRBD1|once
CASSVGQGGGGNTIYF
TGCGCCAGCAGCGTCGGACAGGGGGGAGGTGGAAACACCATATATTTT
>TRBJ1-1|TRBV10-1|-|-
CASKASGNTEAFF
TGCGCCAGCAAAGCGTCAGGGAACACTGAAGCTTTCTTT
>TRBJ1-2|TRBV18|TRBD1|-
CASSPDRERGYTF
TGTGCCAGCTCACCGGACAGGGAACGGGGCTACACCTTC
>TRBJ2-7|TRBV6-6|TRBD2|-
CASSYSGGALYEQYF
TGTGCCAGCAGCTATAGCGGGGGGGCCTTATACGAGCAGTACTTC
>TRBJ2-1|TRBV6-6|-|-
CASSYTGGSSYNEQFF
TGTGCCAGCAGTTACACCGGGGGTAGCTCCTACAATGAGCAGTTCTTC
>TRBJ2-3|TRBV7-7|TRBD2|-
CASSFGVAGSGTQYF
TGTGCTAGCAGCTTTGGGGTAGCGGGATCGGGAACGCAGTATTTT
>TRBJ2-5|TRBV5-1|TRBD1|-
CASSDGQGPEEETQYF
TGCGCCAGCAGCGATGGACAGGGGCCGGAGGAGGAGACCCAGTACTTC
>TRBJ2-3|TRBV7-7|TRBD2|-
CALSGISTDTQYF
TGTGCTCTAAGCGGGATTAGCACAGATACGCAGTATTTT
>TRBJ1-1|TRBV7-2|TRBD1|-
CASSWDRGPGTEAFF
TGTGCCAGCAGCTGGGACAGGGGGCCGGGCACTGAAGCTTTCTTT
>TRBJ2-7|TRBV10-3|-|-
CAIRAYSSYEQYF
TGTGCCATCAGAGCCTATAGCTCCTACGAGCAGTACTTC
>TRBJ1-1|TRBV4-1|TRBD1|-
CASSQDPGQGTEAFF
TGCGCCAGCAGCCAAGATCCGGGACAGGGCACTGAAGCTTTCTTT
>TRBJ1-6|TRBV27|-|-
CASGSLVWRQSTTYNSPLHF
TGTGCCAGCGGATCGCTAGTCTGGCGACAGAGCACTACGTATAATTCACCCCTCCACTTT
>TRBJ2-3|TRBV18|TRBD1|-
CASSPRTGGADTQYF
TGTGCCAGCTCACCCCGGACAGGGGGCGCAGATACGCAGTATTTT
>TRBJ2-1|TRBV30|-|-
CAWSVRGSYNEQFF
TGTGCCTGGAGTGTAAGGGGCTCCTACAATGAGCAGTTCTTC
>TRBJ2-7|TRBV29-1|TRBD2|-
CSVARTSGRVGEQYF
TGCAGCGTTGCTAGGACTAGCGGGAGAGTCGGCGAGCAGTACTTC
>TRBJ2-1|TRBV4-2|-|once
CASSQDDRSYNEQFF
TGTGCCAGCAGCCAAGATGACAGATCCTACAATGAGCAGTTCTTC
>TRBJ1-4|TRBV30|TRBD1|-
CAWMVTDRGIREKLFF
TGTGCCTGGATGGTGACGGACAGGGGGATCCGGGAAAAACTGTTTTTT
>TRBJ2-3|TRBV5-1|-|-
CASSPGPSDTQYF
TGCGCCAGCAGCCCCGGACCCTCCGATACGCAGTATTTT
>TRBJ2-7|TRBV28|-|-
CASSFAGANSYEQYF
TGTGCCAGCAGTTTTGCGGGGGCAAACTCCTACGAGCAGTACTTC
>TRBJ2-7|TRBV18|TRBD2|-
CASSPRRLAYFPYEQYF
TGTGCCAGCTCACCACGGAGACTAGCGTATTTTCCCTACGAGCAGTACTTC
>TRBJ1-1|TRBV27|TRBD1|-
CASRLEGDRGPTPMNTEAFF
TGTGCCAGCAGACTGGAGGGGGACAGGGGTCCTACCCCCATGAACACTGAAGCTTTCTTT
>TRBJ1-2|TRBV11-1|-|-
CASSLEPASYGYTF
TGTGCCAGCAGCTTAGAACCAGCAAGCTATGGCTACACCTTC
>TRBJ2-3|TRBV9|-|-
CASSAQGIDTQYF
TGTGCCAGCAGCGCCCAGGGCATAGATACGCAGTATTTT
>TRBJ1-4|TRBV13|TRBD1|many
CASSYNRGLDEKLFF
TGTGCCAGCAGCTATAACAGGGGGCTGGATGAAAAACTGTTTTTT
>TRBJ2-1|TRBV5-4|TRBD1|-
CASSLGGTGGGYEQFF
TGTGCCAGCAGCTTGGGTGGGACAGGGGGCGGTTATGAGCAGTTCTTC
>TRBJ1-5|TRBV27|TRBD1|-
CASSLWGAGGANQPQHF
TGTGCCAGCAGTTTATGGGGGGCAGGGGGCGCAAATCAGCCCCAGCATTTT
>TRBJ1-5|TRBV6-5|-|-
CASSYRGNSNQPQHF
TGTGCCAGCAGTTACAGGGGAAATAGCAATCAGCCCCAGCATTTT
>TRBJ2-3|TRBV7-3|TRBD2|-
CASSSLAGGDDTQYF
TGTGCCAGCAGCTCACTAGCGGGAGGGGATGATACGCAGTATTTT
>TRBJ2-3|TRBV9|-|-
CASSITPAVDTQYF
TGTGCCAGCAGCATAACTCCGGCCGTAGATACGCAGTATTTT
>TRBJ2-3|TRBV14|-|-
CASSHGGGPSTDTQYF
TGTGCCAGCAGCCACGGTGGGGGGCCTAGCACAGATACGCAGTATTTT
>TRBJ2-3|TRBV28|TRBD2|once
CASSLGLPIGYTQYF
TGTGCCAGCAGCCTGGGACTACCCATAGGTTATACGCAGTATTTT